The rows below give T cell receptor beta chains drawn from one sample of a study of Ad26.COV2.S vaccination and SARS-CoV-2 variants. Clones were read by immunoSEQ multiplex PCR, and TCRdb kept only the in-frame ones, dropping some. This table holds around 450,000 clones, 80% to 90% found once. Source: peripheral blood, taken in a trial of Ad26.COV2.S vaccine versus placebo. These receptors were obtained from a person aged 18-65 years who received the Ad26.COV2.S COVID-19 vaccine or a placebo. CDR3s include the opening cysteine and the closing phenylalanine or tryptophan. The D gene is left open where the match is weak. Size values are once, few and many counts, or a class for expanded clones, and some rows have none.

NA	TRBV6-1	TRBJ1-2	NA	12	CASSENGYGYTF	TGTGCCAGCAGTGAAAACGGGTATGGCTACACCTTC
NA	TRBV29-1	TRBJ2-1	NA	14	CSVGYGVPYNEQFF	TGCAGCGTTGGGTACGGGGTGCCCTACAATGAGCAGTTCTTC
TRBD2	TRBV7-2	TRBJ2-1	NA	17	CASSLAGTSGFYNEQFF	TGTGCCAGCAGCTTAGCCGGGACTAGCGGGTTCTACAATGAGCAGTTCTTC
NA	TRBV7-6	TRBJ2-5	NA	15	CASSRPFSPRETQYF	TGTGCCAGCAGCCGCCCTTTTTCCCCGCGGGAGACCCAGTACTTC
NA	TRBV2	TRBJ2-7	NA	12	CASSGTSYEQYF	TGTGCCAGCAGTGGGACTTCCTACGAGCAGTACTTC
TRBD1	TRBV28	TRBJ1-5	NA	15	CASSIGQVGNQPQHF	TGTGCCAGCAGTATAGGACAGGTTGGCAATCAGCCCCAGCATTTT
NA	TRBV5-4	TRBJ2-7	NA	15	CASSPGAKSSYEQYF	TGTGCCAGCAGCCCCGGGGCTAAGAGCTCCTACGAGCAGTACTTC
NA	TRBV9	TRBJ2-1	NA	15	CASSVDGDNYNEQFF	TGTGCCAGCAGCGTAGATGGGGACAACTACAATGAGCAGTTCTTC
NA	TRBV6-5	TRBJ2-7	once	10	CASGEYEQYF	TGTGCCAGCGGGGAGTACGAGCAGTACTTC
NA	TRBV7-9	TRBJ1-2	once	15	CASSLNTGKPYGYTF	TGTGCCAGCAGCTTAAATACAGGGAAACCTTATGGCTACACCTTC
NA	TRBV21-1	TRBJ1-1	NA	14	CASSRTGENTEAFF	TGTGCCAGCAGTCGGACAGGGGAGAACACTGAAGCTTTCTTT
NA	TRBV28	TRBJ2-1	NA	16	CASSLGTFSSYNEQFF	TGTGCCAGCAGCCTTGGGACTTTTAGCTCCTACAATGAGCAGTTCTTC
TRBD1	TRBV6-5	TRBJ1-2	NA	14	CASRVPGQTYGYTF	TGTGCCAGCAGGGTTCCGGGACAGACTTATGGCTACACCTTC
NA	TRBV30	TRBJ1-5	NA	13	CAWSVSVGQPQHF	TGTGCCTGGAGTGTTAGTGTGGGCCAGCCCCAGCATTTT
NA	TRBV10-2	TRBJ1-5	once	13	CATRGYSNQPQHF	TGCGCCACGAGGGGGTATAGCAATCAGCCCCAGCATTTT
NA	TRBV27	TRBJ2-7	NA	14	CASRAVGKGFEQYF	TGTGCCAGCAGGGCCGTCGGGAAGGGGTTCGAGCAGTACTTC
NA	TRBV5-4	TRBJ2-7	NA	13	CASSLDWGAGQYF	TGTGCCAGCAGCTTGGATTGGGGTGCGGGGCAGTACTTC
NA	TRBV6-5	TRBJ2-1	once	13	CASSYSDRNEQFF	TGTGCCAGCAGTTACTCGGACCGAAATGAGCAGTTCTTC
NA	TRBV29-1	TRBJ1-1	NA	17	CSVDSEVGSELNTEAFF	TGCAGCGTTGACTCCGAGGTCGGTTCGGAGTTGAACACTGAAGCTTTCTTT
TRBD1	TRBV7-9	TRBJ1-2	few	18	CASSLLPGQGFAPDGYTF	TGTGCCAGCAGCTTGCTTCCGGGACAGGGCTTTGCCCCTGATGGCTACACCTTC
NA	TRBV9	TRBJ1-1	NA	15	CASSVGTGKNTEAFF	TGTGCCAGCAGCGTAGGGACCGGGAAGAACACTGAAGCTTTCTTT
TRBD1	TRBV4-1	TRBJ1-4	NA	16	CASSHSPGTGNEKLFF	TGCGCCAGCAGCCATTCCCCCGGGACAGGGAATGAAAAACTGTTTTTT
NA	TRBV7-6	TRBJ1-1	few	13	CASSPRQDTEAFF	TGTGCCAGCAGCCCTCGACAGGACACTGAAGCTTTCTTT
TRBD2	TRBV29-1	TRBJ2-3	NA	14	CSVTEAGMADTQYF	TGCAGCGTGACCGAAGCGGGAATGGCAGATACGCAGTATTTT
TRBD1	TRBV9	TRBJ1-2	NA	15	CASSVATGTGGGYTF	TGTGCCAGCAGCGTAGCTACTGGGACAGGAGGCGGCTACACCTTC
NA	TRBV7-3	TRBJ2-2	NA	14	CASARGGVTGELFF	TGTGCCAGCGCCCGCGGTGGGGTCACCGGGGAGCTGTTTTTT
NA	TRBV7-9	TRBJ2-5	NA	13	CASTEKVPETQYF	TGTGCCAGCACCGAAAAGGTTCCTGAGACCCAGTACTTC
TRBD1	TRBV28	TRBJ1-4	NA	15	CASTTSQGAGEKLFF	TGTGCCAGCACTACCTCACAGGGGGCGGGAGAAAAACTGTTTTTT
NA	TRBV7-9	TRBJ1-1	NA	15	CASSLLGTIGSEAFF	TGTGCCAGCAGCTTATTGGGAACAATTGGCAGTGAAGCTTTCTTT
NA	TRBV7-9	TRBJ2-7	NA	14	CASSTDGGSYEQYF	TGTGCCAGCAGCACGGACGGGGGCTCCTACGAGCAGTACTTC
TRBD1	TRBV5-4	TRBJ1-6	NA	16	CASSLGGQGSNSPLHF	TGTGCCAGCAGCTTGGGGGGACAGGGCAGTAATTCACCCCTCCACTTT
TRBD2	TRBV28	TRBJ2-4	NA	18	CASCPYASGRWFKNIQYF	TGTGCCAGCTGTCCGTATGCTAGCGGGAGATGGTTCAAAAACATTCAGTACTTC
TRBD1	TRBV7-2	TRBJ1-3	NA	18	CASSLMGPGGYSGNTIYF	TGTGCCAGCAGCTTAATGGGGCCAGGGGGGTACTCTGGAAACACCATATATTTT
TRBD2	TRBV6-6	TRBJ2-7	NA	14	CASSTAGGMYEQYF	TGTGCCAGCAGTACCGCGGGAGGGATGTACGAGCAGTACTTC
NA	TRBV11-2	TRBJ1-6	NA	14	CASSLVRSDSPLHF	TGTGCCAGCAGCTTAGTCAGGTCTGATTCACCCCTCCACTTT
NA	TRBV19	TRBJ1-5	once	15	CASSSHTPSNQPQHF	TGTGCCAGTAGTAGCCATACCCCGAGCAATCAGCCCCAGCATTTT
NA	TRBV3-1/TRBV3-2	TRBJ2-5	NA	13	CASSPGPQETQYF	TGTGCCAGCAGCCCCGGCCCCCAAGAGACCCAGTACTTC
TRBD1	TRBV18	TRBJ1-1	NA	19	CASSPPAGQARGLNTEAFF	TGTGCCAGCTCACCCCCCGCAGGACAGGCAAGAGGGTTAAACACTGAAGCTTTCTTT
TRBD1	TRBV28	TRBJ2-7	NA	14	CATWDRESSYEQYF	TGTGCCACTTGGGACAGGGAGAGCTCCTACGAGCAGTACTTC
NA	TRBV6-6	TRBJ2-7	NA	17	CASSHRREADLSYEQYF	TGTGCCAGCAGTCACAGGCGAGAGGCGGATCTATCCTACGAGCAGTACTTC
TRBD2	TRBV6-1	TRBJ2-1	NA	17	CASSDPSGISSYNEQFF	TGTGCCAGCAGTGACCCGAGCGGGATTAGCTCCTACAATGAGCAGTTCTTC
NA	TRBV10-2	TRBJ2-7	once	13	CASSEGNSYEQYF	TGCGCCAGCAGTGAGGGCAACTCCTACGAGCAGTACTTC
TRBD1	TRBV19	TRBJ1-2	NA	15	CASSPGQGANYGYTF	TGTGCCAGTAGTCCGGGACAGGGAGCTAACTATGGCTACACCTTC
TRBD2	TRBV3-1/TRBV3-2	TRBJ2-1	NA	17	CASSQDWAGTSVGEQFF	TGTGCCAGCAGCCAAGACTGGGCCGGGACTAGCGTCGGTGAGCAGTTCTTC
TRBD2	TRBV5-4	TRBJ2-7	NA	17	CASSLGPGVAGDYEQYF	TGTGCCAGCAGCTTGGGGCCGGGCGTAGCGGGAGACTACGAGCAGTACTTC
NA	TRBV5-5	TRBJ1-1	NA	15	CASSLAAGPNTEAFF	TGTGCCAGCAGCCTCGCGGCGGGACCGAACACTGAAGCTTTCTTT
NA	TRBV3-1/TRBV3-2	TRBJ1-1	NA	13	CASSQEAGFEAFF	TGTGCCAGCAGCCAAGAAGCAGGTTTTGAAGCTTTCTTT
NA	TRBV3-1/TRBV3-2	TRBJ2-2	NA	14	CASSHASGTGELFF	TGTGCCAGCAGCCACGCGTCAGGTACCGGGGAGCTGTTTTTT
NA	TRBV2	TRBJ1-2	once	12	CASSERTYGYTF	TGTGCCAGCAGCGAACGGACCTATGGCTACACCTTC
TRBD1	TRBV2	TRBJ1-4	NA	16	CASSRQGHFANEKLFF	TGTGCCAGCAGTAGACAGGGTCACTTTGCTAATGAAAAACTGTTTTTT
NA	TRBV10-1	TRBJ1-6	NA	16	CASLARQAERGSPLHF	TGCGCCAGCCTCGCTCGGCAGGCGGAGAGGGGTTCACCCCTCCACTTT
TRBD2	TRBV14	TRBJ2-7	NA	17	CASSQDRVRGGVREQYF	TGTGCCAGCAGCCAAGATCGGGTGCGGGGGGGAGTAAGGGAGCAGTACTTC
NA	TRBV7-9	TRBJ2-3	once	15	CASSLGRGHTDTQYF	TGTGCCAGCAGCTTAGGCAGGGGTCACACAGATACGCAGTATTTT
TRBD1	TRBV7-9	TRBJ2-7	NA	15	CASSSGQRNHYEQYF	TGTGCCAGCAGCTCGGGACAGCGCAATCACTACGAGCAGTACTTC
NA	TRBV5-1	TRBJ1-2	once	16	CASSHDSGFPNYGYTF	TGCGCCAGCAGCCACGACAGCGGTTTCCCTAACTATGGCTACACCTTC
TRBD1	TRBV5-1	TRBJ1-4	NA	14	CASSLTGENEKLFF	TGCGCCAGCAGCTTGACAGGGGAGAATGAAAAACTGTTTTTT
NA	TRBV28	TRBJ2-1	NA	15	CASSFFETAYNEQFF	TGTGCCAGCAGTTTTTTTGAGACAGCCTACAATGAGCAGTTCTTC
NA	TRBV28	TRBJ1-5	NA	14	CASSLGAVHQPQHF	TGTGCCAGCAGTTTAGGGGCAGTTCATCAGCCCCAGCATTTT
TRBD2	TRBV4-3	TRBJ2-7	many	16	CASSQGLADKSYEQYF	TGCGCCAGCAGCCAGGGACTAGCGGACAAGTCCTACGAGCAGTACTTC